Described below is a single T cell receptor beta chain sequence and its context. Its antigen remains unknown. Possible read error: a much larger clone is one base away. The conserved phenylalanine or tryptophan normally closing the CDR3 is absent here, so this likely arose from a read error. The lymph nodes were axillary draining lymph nodes from breast cancer patients. V was shortened by 6 bases and J by 3 bases, with 21 bases between the two germline ends. CDR1 is LNHDA and CDR2 is SQIVND in the germline V gene (reference sequence). CDR3 length equals 16 residues. TCRdb analysed the multiplex PCR reads with MiXCR anew, one entry per CDR3 protein. The table shows approximately 230,000 distinct CDR3 sequences, with less than 40% occurring only once. The data derive from a study of breast tumors, draining lymph nodes, adjacent tissues. Whole-study results and caveats: Tumor T cell lymph node origin was a supported hypothesis, not proven. Tumor repertoires ranked between lymph nodes and nontumor tissue in diversity, with V and J gene preferences.

V usage is TRBV19 and J usage is TRBJ2-7; D could derive from TRBD1 or TRBD2 (5 bases each). The sequence was obtained from a female donor with breast cancer. Some clones in this sample may be carry-over from other donors' samples. Material for sequencing was axillary lymph node tissue. This CDR3 is CASRRTQGSPNYEQYS. CDR3 DNA sequence: TGTGCCAGTAGGAGGACTCAGGGCTCCCCTAACTACGAGCAGTACTCC.